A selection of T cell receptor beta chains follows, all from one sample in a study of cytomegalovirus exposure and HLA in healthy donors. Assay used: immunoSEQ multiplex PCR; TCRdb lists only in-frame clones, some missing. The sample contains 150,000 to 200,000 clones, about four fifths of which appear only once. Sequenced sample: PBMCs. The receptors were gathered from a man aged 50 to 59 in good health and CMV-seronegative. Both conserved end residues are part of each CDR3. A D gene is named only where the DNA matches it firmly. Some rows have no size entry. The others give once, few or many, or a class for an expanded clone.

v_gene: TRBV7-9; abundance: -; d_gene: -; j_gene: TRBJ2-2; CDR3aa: CASSLDRAGGELFF; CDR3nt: TGTGCCAGCAGCTTAGACAGGGCAGGCGGGGAGCTGTTTTTT
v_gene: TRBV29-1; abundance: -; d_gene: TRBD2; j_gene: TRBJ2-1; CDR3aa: CSAVRGGLAGGRNEQFF; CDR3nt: TGCAGCGCCGTCCGGGGGGGACTAGCGGGGGGGCGGAATGAGCAGTTCTTC
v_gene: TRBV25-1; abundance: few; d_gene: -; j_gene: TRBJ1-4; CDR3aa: CASSDSAGNEKLFF; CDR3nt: TGTGCCAGCAGTGACTCGGCAGGGAATGAAAAACTGTTTTTT
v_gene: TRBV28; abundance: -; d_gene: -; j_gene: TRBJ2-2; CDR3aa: CASSLTLPGELFF; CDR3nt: TGTGCCAGCAGTTTAACTCTCCCCGGGGAGCTGTTTTTT
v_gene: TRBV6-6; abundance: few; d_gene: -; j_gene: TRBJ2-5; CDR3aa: CASTFRETQYF; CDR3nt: TGTGCCAGCACATTCCGGGAGACCCAGTACTTC
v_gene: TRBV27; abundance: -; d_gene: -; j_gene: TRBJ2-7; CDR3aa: CASSSYRSYEQYF; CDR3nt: TGTGCCAGCAGTTCGTACAGGTCCTACGAGCAGTACTTC
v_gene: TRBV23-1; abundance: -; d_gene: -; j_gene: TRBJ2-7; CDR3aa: CASSPSLSGTSQYEQYF; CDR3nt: TGCGCCAGCAGTCCCTCGTTGTCGGGGACAAGTCAATACGAGCAGTACTTC
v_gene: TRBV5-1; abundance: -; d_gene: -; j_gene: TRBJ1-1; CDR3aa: CASSRMTDTEAFF; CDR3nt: TGCGCCAGCAGCCGTATGACAGACACTGAAGCTTTCTTT
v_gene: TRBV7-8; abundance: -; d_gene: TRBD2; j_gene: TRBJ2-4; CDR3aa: CASSLLERGDLAKNIQYF; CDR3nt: TGTGCCAGCAGCTTACTCGAGCGGGGGGATCTAGCCAAAAACATTCAGTACTTC
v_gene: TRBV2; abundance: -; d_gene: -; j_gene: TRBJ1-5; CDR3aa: CASSEAVTGNQPQHF; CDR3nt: TGTGCCAGCAGTGAAGCCGTCACAGGGAATCAGCCCCAGCATTTT
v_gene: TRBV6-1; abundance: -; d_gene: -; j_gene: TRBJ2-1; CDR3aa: CASSGTTGSSYNEQFF; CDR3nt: TGTGCCAGCAGTGGGACTACTGGGAGCTCCTACAATGAGCAGTTCTTC
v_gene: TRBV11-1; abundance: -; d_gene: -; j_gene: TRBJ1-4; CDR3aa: CASSLSEVGKLFF; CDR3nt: TGTGCCAGCAGCTTATCAGAGGTTGGGAAACTGTTTTTT
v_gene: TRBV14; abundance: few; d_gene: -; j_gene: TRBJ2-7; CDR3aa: CASSQDRVGYEQYF; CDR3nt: TGTGCCAGCAGCCAAGACAGGGTCGGGTACGAGCAGTACTTC
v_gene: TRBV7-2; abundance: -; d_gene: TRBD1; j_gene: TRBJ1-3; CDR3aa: CASSLGVGGGGNTIYF; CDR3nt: TGTGCCAGCAGCTTAGGAGTAGGGGGCGGTGGAAACACCATATATTTT
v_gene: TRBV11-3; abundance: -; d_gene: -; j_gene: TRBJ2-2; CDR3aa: CASSLSGSSGQNRELFF; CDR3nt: TGTGCCAGCAGCTTATCGGGGTCTAGCGGACAGAACCGGGAGCTGTTTTTT
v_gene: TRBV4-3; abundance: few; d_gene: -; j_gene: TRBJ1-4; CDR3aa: CASSQVWGRGEKLFF; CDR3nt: TGCGCCAGCAGCCAAGTATGGGGCAGGGGTGAAAAACTGTTTTTT
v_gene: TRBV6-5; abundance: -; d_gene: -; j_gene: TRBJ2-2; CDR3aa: CASTYPGTGELFF; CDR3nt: TGTGCCAGCACCTACCCGGGGACCGGGGAGCTGTTTTTT
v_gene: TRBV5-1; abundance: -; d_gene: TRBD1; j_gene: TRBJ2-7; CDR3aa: CASSQGRTPGQGARYEQYF; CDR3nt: TGCGCCAGCAGCCAGGGAAGAACTCCCGGGCAGGGGGCGAGGTACGAGCAGTACTTC
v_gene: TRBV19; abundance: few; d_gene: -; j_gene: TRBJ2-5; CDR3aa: CASSWQNQETQYF; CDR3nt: TGTGCCAGTAGCTGGCAGAACCAAGAGACCCAGTACTTC
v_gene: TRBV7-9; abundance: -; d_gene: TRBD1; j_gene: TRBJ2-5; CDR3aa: CASSQGQGARETQYF; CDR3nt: TGTGCCAGCAGCCAAGGACAGGGAGCGAGGGAGACCCAGTACTTC
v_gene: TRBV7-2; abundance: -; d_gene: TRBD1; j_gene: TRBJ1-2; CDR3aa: CASTSGQGGYYGYTF; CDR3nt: TGTGCCAGCACCTCTGGACAGGGCGGCTACTATGGCTACACCTTC
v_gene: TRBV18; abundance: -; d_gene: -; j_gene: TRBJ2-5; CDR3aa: CASSPSRGYQETQYF; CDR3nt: TGTGCCAGCTCACCAAGTAGGGGGTACCAAGAGACCCAGTACTTC
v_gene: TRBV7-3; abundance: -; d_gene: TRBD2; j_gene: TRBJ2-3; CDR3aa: CASSYSGGGGDTQYF; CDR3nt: TGTGCCAGCAGCTATAGCGGGGGGGGCGGAGATACGCAGTATTTT
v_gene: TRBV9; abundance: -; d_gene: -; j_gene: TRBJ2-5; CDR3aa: CASSDGGQETQYF; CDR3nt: TGTGCCAGCAGCGATGGGGGGCAAGAGACCCAGTACTTC
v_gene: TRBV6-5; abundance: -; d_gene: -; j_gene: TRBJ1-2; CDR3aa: CASRPNTYVGYTF; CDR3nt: TGTGCCAGCAGGCCAAATACTTATGTCGGCTACACCTTC
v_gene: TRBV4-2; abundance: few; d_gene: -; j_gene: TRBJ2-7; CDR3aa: CASSQVGYEQYF; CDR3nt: TGTGCCAGCAGCCAAGTCGGCTACGAGCAGTACTTC
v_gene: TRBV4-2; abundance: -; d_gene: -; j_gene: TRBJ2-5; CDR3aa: CASSQVAGGQLQETQYF; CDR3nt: TGTGCCAGCAGCCAAGTCGCCGGGGGACAGCTTCAAGAGACCCAGTACTTC
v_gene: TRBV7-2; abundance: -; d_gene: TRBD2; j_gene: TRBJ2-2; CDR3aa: CASSLAASGASNTGELFF; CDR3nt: TGTGCCAGCAGCTTAGCGGCTAGCGGGGCATCGAACACCGGGGAGCTGTTTTTT
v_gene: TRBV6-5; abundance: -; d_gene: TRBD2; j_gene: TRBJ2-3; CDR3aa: CASSYSGLDQDTQYF; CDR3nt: TGTGCCAGCAGTTACTCAGGACTAGACCAAGATACGCAGTATTTT
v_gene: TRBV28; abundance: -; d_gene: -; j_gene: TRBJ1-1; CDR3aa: CASSSRQPISAFF; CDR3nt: TGTGCCAGCAGTTCCCGACAGCCTATCTCAGCTTTCTTT
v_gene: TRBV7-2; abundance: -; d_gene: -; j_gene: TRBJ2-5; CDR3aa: CASSVRGIAPETQYF; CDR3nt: TGTGCCAGCAGCGTAAGGGGGATCGCTCCAGAGACCCAGTACTTC
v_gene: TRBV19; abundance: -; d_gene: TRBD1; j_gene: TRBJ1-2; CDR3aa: CASSRWDRSDYGYTF; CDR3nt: TGTGCCAGTAGTCGCTGGGACAGGTCGGACTATGGCTACACCTTC
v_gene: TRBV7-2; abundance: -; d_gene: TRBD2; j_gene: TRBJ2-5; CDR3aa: CASSIRLAEETQYF; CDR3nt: TGTGCCAGCAGCATCAGACTAGCGGAAGAGACCCAGTACTTC
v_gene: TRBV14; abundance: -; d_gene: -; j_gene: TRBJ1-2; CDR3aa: CASSHDTSNGYTF; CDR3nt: TGTGCCAGCAGCCATGACACCTCCAATGGCTACACCTTC
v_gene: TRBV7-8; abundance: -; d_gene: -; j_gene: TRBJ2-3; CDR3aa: CASRLGLTTDTQYF; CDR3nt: TGTGCCAGCAGGCTGGGACTCACAACAGATACGCAGTATTTT
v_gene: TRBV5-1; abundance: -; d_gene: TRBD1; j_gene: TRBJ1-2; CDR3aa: CASSLGTGGNYGYTF; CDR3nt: TGCGCCAGCAGCTTGGGGACAGGGGGTAACTATGGCTACACCTTC
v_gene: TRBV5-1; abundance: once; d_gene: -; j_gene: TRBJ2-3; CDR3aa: CASSLDHRESTDTQYF; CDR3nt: TGCGCCAGCAGCTTGGACCACAGGGAGAGCACAGATACGCAGTATTTT
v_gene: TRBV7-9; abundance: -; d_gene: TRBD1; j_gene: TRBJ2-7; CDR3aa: CASSSPGQATSYEQYF; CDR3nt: TGTGCCAGCAGCTCACCCGGACAGGCGACATCCTACGAGCAGTACTTC
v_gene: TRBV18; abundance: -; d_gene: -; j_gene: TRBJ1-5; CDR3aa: CASSPTPSIPPNQPQHF; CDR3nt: TGTGCCAGCTCACCAACCCCGAGTATCCCTCCCAATCAGCCCCAGCATTTT
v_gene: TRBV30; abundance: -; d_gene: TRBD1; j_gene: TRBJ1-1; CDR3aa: CAWSVRRDRGLNTEAFF; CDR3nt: TGTGCCTGGAGTGTAAGGAGGGACAGGGGGCTGAACACTGAAGCTTTCTTT
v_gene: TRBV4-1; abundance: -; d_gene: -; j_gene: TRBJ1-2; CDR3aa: CASSGGNYGYTF; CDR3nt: TGCGCCAGCAGCGGGGGGAACTATGGCTACACCTTC
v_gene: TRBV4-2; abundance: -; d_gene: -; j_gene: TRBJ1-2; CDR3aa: CASSHTTGPNYGYTF; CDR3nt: TGTGCCAGCAGCCATACGACAGGCCCTAACTATGGCTACACCTTC
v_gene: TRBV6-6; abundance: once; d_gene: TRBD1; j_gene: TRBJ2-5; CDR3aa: CASSYSPGQGRETQYF; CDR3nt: TGTGCCAGCAGTTACTCACCGGGACAGGGGAGGGAGACCCAGTACTTC
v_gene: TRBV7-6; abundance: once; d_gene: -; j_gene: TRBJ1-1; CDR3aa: CASSLALSIGGSEAFF; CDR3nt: TGTGCCAGCAGCTTAGCGCTCAGCATTGGGGGCTCTGAAGCTTTCTTT
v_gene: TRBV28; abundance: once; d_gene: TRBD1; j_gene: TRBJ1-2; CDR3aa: CASIDRGANYGYTF; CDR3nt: TGTGCCAGTATAGACAGGGGAGCTAACTATGGCTACACCTTC
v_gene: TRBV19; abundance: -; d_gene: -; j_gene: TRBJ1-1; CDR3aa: CASSRGTPSMNTEAFF; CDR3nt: TGTGCCAGTAGTCGAGGGACACCCTCTATGAACACTGAAGCTTTCTTT
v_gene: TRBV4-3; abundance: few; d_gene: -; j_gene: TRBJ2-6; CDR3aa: CASSLWGWGDVDSSGANVLTF; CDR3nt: TGCGCCAGCAGCCTATGGGGGTGGGGGGATGTTGATTCTTCTGGGGCCAACGTCCTGACTTTC
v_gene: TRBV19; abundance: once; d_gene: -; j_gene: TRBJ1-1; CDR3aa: CASSMNTEAFF; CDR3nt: TGTGCCAGTAGCATGAACACTGAAGCTTTCTTT
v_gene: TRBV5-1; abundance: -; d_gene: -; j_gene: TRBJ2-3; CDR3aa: CASSLMTATPSTDTQYF; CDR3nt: TGCGCCAGCAGCTTGATGACAGCAACACCTAGCACAGATACGCAGTATTTT
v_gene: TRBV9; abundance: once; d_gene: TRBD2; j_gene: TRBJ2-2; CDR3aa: CASSGGLAGLTGELFF; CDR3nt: TGTGCCAGCAGCGGAGGACTAGCGGGATTAACCGGGGAGCTGTTTTTT
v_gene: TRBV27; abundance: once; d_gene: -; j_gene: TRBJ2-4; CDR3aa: CASSYRRGDIQYF; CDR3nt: TGTGCCAGCAGTTATCGCAGGGGGGACATTCAGTACTTC
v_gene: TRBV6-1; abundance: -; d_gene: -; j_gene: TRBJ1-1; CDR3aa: CASSGRGEAFF; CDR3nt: TGTGCCAGCAGTGGCCGGGGGGAAGCTTTCTTT
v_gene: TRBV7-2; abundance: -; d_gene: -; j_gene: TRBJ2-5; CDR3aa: CASSFGGETQYF; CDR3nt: TGTGCCAGCAGCTTTGGGGGGGAGACCCAGTACTTC
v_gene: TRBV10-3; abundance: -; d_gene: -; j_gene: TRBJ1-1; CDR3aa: CAAQTQMNTEAFF; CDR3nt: TGTGCCGCCCAGACACAGATGAACACTGAAGCTTTCTTT
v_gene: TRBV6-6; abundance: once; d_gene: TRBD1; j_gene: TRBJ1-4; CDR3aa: CASSQGTDTTNEKLFF; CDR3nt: TGTGCCAGCAGCCAAGGGACAGACACAACTAATGAAAAACTGTTTTTT
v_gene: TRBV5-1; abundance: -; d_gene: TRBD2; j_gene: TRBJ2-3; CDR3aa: CASSLDRDTDMGLAGVSPVDTQYF; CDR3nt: TGCGCCAGCAGCCTGGACCGGGACACCGACATGGGACTAGCGGGAGTAAGCCCGGTGGATACGCAGTATTTT
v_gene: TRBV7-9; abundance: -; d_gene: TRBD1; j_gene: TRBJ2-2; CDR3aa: CASSYISGGAGTGELFF; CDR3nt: TGTGCCAGCAGCTATATCTCAGGGGGCGCAGGGACCGGGGAGCTGTTTTTT
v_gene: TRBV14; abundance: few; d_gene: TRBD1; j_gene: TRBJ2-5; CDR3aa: CASSRLGQGIGETQYF; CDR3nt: TGTGCCAGCAGCCGGTTGGGACAGGGGATTGGAGAGACCCAGTACTTC
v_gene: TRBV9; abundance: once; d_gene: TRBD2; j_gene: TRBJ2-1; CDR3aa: CASSVAIAGGDNEQFF; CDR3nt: TGTGCCAGCAGCGTAGCTATAGCGGGAGGTGACAATGAGCAGTTCTTC